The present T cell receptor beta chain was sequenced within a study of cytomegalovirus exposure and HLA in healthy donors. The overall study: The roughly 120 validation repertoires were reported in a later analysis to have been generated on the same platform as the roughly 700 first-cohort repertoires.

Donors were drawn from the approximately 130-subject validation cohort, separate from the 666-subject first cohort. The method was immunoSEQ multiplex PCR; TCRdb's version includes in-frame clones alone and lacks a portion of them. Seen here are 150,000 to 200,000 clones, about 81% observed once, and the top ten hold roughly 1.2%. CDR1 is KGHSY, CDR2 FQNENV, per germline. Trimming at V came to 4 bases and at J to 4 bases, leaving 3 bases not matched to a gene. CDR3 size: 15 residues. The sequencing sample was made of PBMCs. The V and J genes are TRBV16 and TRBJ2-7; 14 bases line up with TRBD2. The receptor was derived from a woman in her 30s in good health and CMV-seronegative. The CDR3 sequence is CASSLGTSGSYEQYF. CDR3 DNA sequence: TGTGCCAGCAGCCTCGGGACTAGCGGGAGTTACGAGCAGTACTTC. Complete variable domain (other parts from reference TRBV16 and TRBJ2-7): GEEVAQTPKHLVRGEGQKAKLYCAPIKGHSYVFWYQQVLKNEFKFLISFQNENVFDETGMPKERFSAKCLPNSPCSLEIQATKLEDSAVYFCASSLGTSGSYEQYFGPGTRLTVT.